The clone carrying this TCR beta chain appeared a few times. The antigen is not known. The V gene lost 1 base and the J gene lost 5 bases, with 14 bases spanning the gap. Germline CDR1 reads LNHDA; CDR2 reads SQIVND (reference sequence). This CDR3 contains 15 residues. The sample belongs to a study of cytomegalovirus exposure and HLA in healthy donors. Looking at the study overall: The same platform as the approximately 670 first-cohort repertoires was used for the roughly 130 validation repertoires, a later analysis reported.

Findings and limits, study-wide: Diagnosis of cytomegalovirus status made by the classifier reportedly showed high specificity and sensitivity. The TCR clusters that emerged in the first cohort tended, a later analysis found, to co-occur in the approximately 110 validation repertoires.

The data were produced by immunoSEQ multiplex PCR, yet TCRdb's version contains in-frame clones alone and is incomplete. Among under 200,000 clones listed, approximately 87% were seen once. The V gene is TRBV19, the J gene TRBJ1-1; D is ambiguous. Sequenced input: PBMCs. The receptor's source is a woman under 40 in good health and CMV-seronegative. The chain's CDR3 is CASSIGAGLRTEAFF. The CDR3 nucleotides read TGTGCCAGTAGTATAGGTGCGGGGTTGAGAACTGAAGCTTTCTTT.